Given below is one T cell receptor (beta chain) in context. This clonotype was counted ten times or more. It lacks a known antigen. Within one base of it there is no much larger clone, and no base qualities were kept. Reading the germline V gene gives CDR1 SGHTA and CDR2 FQGNSA. The CDR3 runs 14 amino acids, cysteine and phenylalanine included. CDR3 DNA is the only sequence kept; it has 42 bases, read in frame from the first base. V lost 0 bases and J lost 10 bases, and the count of bases not matched to a germline gene is 2. The sample originates from a study of Graves' ophthalmopathy and Graves' hyperthyroidism (dated by TCRdb to the late 2010s). In terms of the full investigation: Peripheral blood samples were taken at the time of initial diagnosis, before any treatment was given. In total, some 140 blood samples were TCR-sequenced: fewer than 50 ophthalmopathy, approximately 75 hyperthyroidism and some 17 hyperthyroidism-to-ophthalmopathy patients. For independent validation, a separate cohort was made up of approximately 18 hyperthyroidism patients plus 17 patients who later progressed from hyperthyroidism to ophthalmopathy. Following sample collection, hyperthyroidism patients were given methimazole at a starting dose of 30 mg daily, and ophthalmopathy patients were given high-dose intravenous methylprednisolone. In roughly 6 hyperthyroidism patients, T-cell repertoires of thyroid tissue and blood were compared. A discovery set of 100 patients (approximately 42 ophthalmopathy, 57 stable hyperthyroidism) was enrolled to explore V-J signatures distinguishing ophthalmopathy from hyperthyroidism. TCR beta repertoire signatures were used to distinguish Graves' ophthalmopathy from Graves' hyperthyroidism and to predict progression to ophthalmopathy. General conclusions and limits of the study: No statistical method was used to set the sample size in advance, and the investigators knew which group each participant was assigned to. In cross-validation, the 13-signature model distinguished ophthalmopathy from stable hyperthyroidism with around 90% sensitivity and 81.08% specificity, while in the test set the corresponding values were about 80% and 75%. Most of the expanded thyroid clonotypes with a frequency above 0.001 were also detected in blood, and it was suggested that the thyroid immune response may be reflected by blood repertoires. In validation, the model predicted ophthalmopathy progression with about 64% sensitivity and roughly 72% specificity; 12 predicted patients were CT-confirmed with GO in a median of approximately 6.5 months.

For repertoire sequencing, TCR beta CDR3 regions were amplified from RNA transcripts. The first round of RT-PCR was done with HTBI primers and the Qiagen OneStep RT-PCR kit, and was followed by a second round of multiplex PCR, then size selection and purification. Libraries were sequenced paired-end with 100 bp reads on an Illumina HiSeq2000. Regarding the original processing steps: SOAPnuke was used to process the reads, removing any read that contained adapters or uncalled bases, had a mean Phred below 15, or lacked an exact match to the constant primer or identifier. High-quality paired reads were merged with COPE v1.2.5. Clonotypes were defined as unique nucleotide sequences and were aligned to IMGT TRB V, D and J references using MiTCR v1.1. Only V-J combinations with frequency above 0.0001 were analysed, covering 99% to 99.2% of repertoires. A TCR clonal expansion and chaos score per V-J combination was defined as the ratio of F50 clonal expansion to chaos observed in the TCRdist matrix. Welch's t-statistics and random forest were used to reduce features to approximately 13 V-J combinations, which were fed into a naive Bayes classifier. The similarity between thyroid and blood repertoires was quantified using the Morisita-Horn index. TCRdb took the public reads, trimmed them with fastp at Q25, ran MiXCR for clone calling and kept in-frame beta chains. Rows with one shared CDR3 protein collapse into an entry with the most common genes and DNA. The V and J calls come from TCRdb's annotation, not from the publication. This sample comprises 200,000 to 250,000 distinct CDR3 sequences, 45% to 55% of them detected only once. Roughly half of the sample is held by the ten biggest clonotypes.

Patients with ophthalmopathy had moderately to severely active disease, with a Clinical Activity Score of 3 or more, a NOSPECS grade of 4 or more, and a disease duration of less than 3 months. Patients with other autoimmune diseases, uncontrolled infections, pregnancy or lactation were excluded. Diagnosis was based on clinical symptoms, serum thyroxine, TRAb, thyroid ultrasound and orbital computed tomography. PBMCs were isolated from about 9 ml of fresh peripheral blood by Ficoll-Paque density gradient centrifugation. Total RNA was extracted with Trizol reagent and quality-checked on an Agilent 2100 Bioanalyzer.

The receptor chain draws on TRBV7-2 and TRBJ1-6, and 8 junctional nucleotides match TRBD1. The sequenced material came from peripheral blood. This receptor was obtained from an adult man with Graves' ophthalmopathy. The sequenced DNA is TGTGCCAGCAGCTTAGCACAGGGGGGGTCACCCCTCCACTTT. It codes for CASSLAQGGSPLHF.